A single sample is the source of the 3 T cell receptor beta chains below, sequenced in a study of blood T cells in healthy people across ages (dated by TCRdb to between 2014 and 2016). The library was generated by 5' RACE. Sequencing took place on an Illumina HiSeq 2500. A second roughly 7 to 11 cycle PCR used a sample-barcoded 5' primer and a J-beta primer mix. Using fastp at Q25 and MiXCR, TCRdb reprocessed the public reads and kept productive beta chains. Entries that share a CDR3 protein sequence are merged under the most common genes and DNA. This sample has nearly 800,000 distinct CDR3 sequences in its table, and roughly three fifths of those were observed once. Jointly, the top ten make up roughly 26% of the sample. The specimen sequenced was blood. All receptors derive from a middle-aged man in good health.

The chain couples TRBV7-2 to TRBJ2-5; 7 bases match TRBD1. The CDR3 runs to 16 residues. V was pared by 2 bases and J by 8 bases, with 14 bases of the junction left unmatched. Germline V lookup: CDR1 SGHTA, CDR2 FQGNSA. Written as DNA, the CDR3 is TGTGCCAGCAGCTTAACGTGGGACGCAGGGGGATTTACCCAGTACTTC. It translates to CASSLTWDAGGFTQYF. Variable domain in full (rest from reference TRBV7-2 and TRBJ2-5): GAGVSQSPSNKVTEKGKDVELRCDPISGHTALYWYRQSLGQGLEFLIYFQGNSAPDKSGLPSDRFSAERTGGSVSTLTIQRTQQEDSAVYLCASSLTWDAGGFTQYFGPGTRLLVL.

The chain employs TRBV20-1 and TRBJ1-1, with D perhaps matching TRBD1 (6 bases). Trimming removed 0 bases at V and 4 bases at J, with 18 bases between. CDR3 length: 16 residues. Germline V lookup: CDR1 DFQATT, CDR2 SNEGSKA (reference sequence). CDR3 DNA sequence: TGCAGTGCTAGAGATATCCTCGAAACCAGGGGCACTGAAGCTTTCTTT. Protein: CSARDILETRGTEAFF.

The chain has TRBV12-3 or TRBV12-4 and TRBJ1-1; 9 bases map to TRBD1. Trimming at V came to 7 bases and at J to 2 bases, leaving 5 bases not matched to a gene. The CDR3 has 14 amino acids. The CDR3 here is CASTPGQGNTEAFF. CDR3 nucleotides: TGTGCCAGCACGCCGGGACAGGGCAACACTGAAGCTTTCTTT.